This T cell receptor beta chain was recorded in a study of tumor T cells in aggressive B-cell lymphoma. The CDR3 is 15 residues long. CDR1 is SGHTA, CDR2 FQGNSA, per germline. The trim removed 4 bases at V and 5 bases at J, leaving 8 bases unmatched. Here immunoSEQ multiplex PCR was the method, and the copy in TCRdb shows in-frame clones only, minus some. Of under 2,500 clones listed, about 80% are singletons. This clone was detected a few times. Sequenced: tumor tissue. The TCR comes from an adult with diffuse large B cell lymphoma. This chain links TRBV7-2 with TRBJ2-3, with TRBD2 matching 8 bases. The CDR3, as DNA: TGTGCCAGCAGCTCAACTAGCGGATGGGGAGATACGCAGTATTTT. As protein: CASSSTSGWGDTQYF.